This T cell receptor (beta chain) originates from a study of OX40 agonist ivuxolimab in advanced cancers. At the level of the study: The patients received ivuxolimab by intravenous route every 2 weeks at 0.01 to 10 mg/kg.

Some clones are missing from TCRdb's copy, which holds only in-frame ones; the method was immunoSEQ multiplex PCR. The sample has 65,000 to 80,000 clones; 90% to 95% are singletons. This CDR3 is 13 amino acids long. No patient had autoimmune disease or received systemic immunosuppression. Regarding the study as a whole: Clonal expansion in partial responders at 0.1-3.0 mg/kg ranked among the lowest. At 0.1 to 3.0 mg/kg and by week 6, clonal expansion occurred in CD4+ and CD8+ blood T cells.

Concerning this clone: Its cognate antigen is unknown.

The sample consisted of CD4+ or CD8+ T cells sorted from blood, taken in a trial of the OX40 agonist ivuxolimab. This chain links TRBV21-1 with TRBJ1-4. TRBV21-1 counts as a pseudogene. The receptor's source is an adult with an advanced solid tumor such as melanoma, head and neck, liver or kidney cancer. CDR3 in amino acids: CASSLSGREKLFF. CDR3 nucleotides: TGTGCCAGCAGCTTATCCGGACGGGAAAAACTGTTTTTT.